This is a list of T cell receptor beta chains from one sample in a study of T cell changes during pregnancy in multiple sclerosis. Produced via immunoSEQ multiplex PCR; TCRdb's table is partial and in-frame only. The sample has about 38,000 clones, around 90% seen once. The sequences come from CD8+ T cells from peripheral blood mononuclear cells, collected after pregnancy. Receptors originate from a female donor with multiple sclerosis, enrolled in a pregnancy study. CDR3s include the opening cysteine and the closing phenylalanine or tryptophan. D genes are given only for firm matches. Only part of the rows carry a size: once, few, many, or a class if the clone is expanded.

>TRBJ2-7|TRBV27|TRBD1|-
CASSPIPGQGANEQYF
TGTGCCAGCAGTCCCATCCCGGGACAGGGGGCGAACGAGCAGTACTTC
>TRBJ2-1|TRBV7-2|TRBD1|once
CASSSGDRVYNEQFF
TGTGCCAGCAGCTCCGGGGACAGGGTTTACAATGAGCAGTTCTTC
>TRBJ1-5|TRBV28|TRBD1|-
CASSLGTANQPQHF
TGTGCCAGCAGTTTAGGGACAGCTAATCAGCCCCAGCATTTT
>TRBJ2-3|TRBV11-2|TRBD2|-
CASSFRDYSDTDTQYF
TGTGCCAGCAGCTTCCGGGACTATTCCGACACAGATACGCAGTATTTT
>TRBJ2-1|TRBV5-1|TRBD2|-
CASSRVGLAGDNEQFF
TGCGCCAGCTCTCGGGTAGGGCTAGCGGGAGACAATGAGCAGTTCTTC
>TRBJ2-2|TRBV9|-|-
CASSPPSTGELFF
TGTGCCAGCAGCCCCCCGAGTACCGGGGAGCTGTTTTTT
>TRBJ2-7|TRBV7-6|TRBD2|-
CASSLRVLAGPPYEQYF
TGTGCCAGCAGCCTTAGGGTTTTAGCGGGGCCTCCCTACGAGCAGTACTTC
>TRBJ2-7|TRBV2|-|few
CASSDRGGYEQYF
TGTGCCAGCAGTGACAGGGGTGGGTACGAGCAGTACTTC
>TRBJ2-5|TRBV10-3|-|-
CATIAPPGETQYF
TGTGCCACCATAGCCCCCCCCGGAGAGACCCAGTACTTC
>TRBJ2-3|TRBV29-1|TRBD1|once
CSVSPPGQGAYTQYF
TGCAGCGTCAGCCCCCCGGGACAGGGGGCTTATACGCAGTATTTT
>TRBJ2-4|TRBV7-9|TRBD1|-
CASSQGGRGNIQYF
TGTGCCAGCAGCCAAGGGGGCAGGGGAAACATTCAGTACTTC
>TRBJ1-2|TRBV27|-|-
CASGRRSNYGYTF
TGTGCCAGCGGACGGAGGAGTAACTATGGCTACACCTTC
>TRBJ2-7|TRBV11-2|TRBD1|-
CASSTTGTGTYEQYF
TGTGCCAGCAGCACCACCGGGACAGGGACCTACGAGCAGTACTTC
>TRBJ2-3|TRBV15|TRBD2|-
CATRTSEDTQYF
TGTGCCACGAGGACTAGCGAAGATACGCAGTATTTT
>TRBJ2-2|TRBV6-4|-|few
CASSRGNTGELFF
TGTGCCAGCAGTCGGGGGAACACCGGGGAGCTGTTTTTT
>TRBJ2-7|TRBV5-5|-|-
CASSLEVLSGEQYF
TGTGCCAGCAGCTTGGAGGTACTTTCGGGCGAGCAGTACTTC
>TRBJ2-7|TRBV7-2|-|-
CASSPDPGPNEQYF
TGTGCCAGCAGCCCCGATCCAGGGCCCAACGAGCAGTACTTC
>TRBJ1-5|TRBV7-9|TRBD1|-
CASSYGQADQPQHF
TGTGCCAGCAGCTACGGACAGGCCGATCAGCCCCAGCATTTT
>TRBJ1-5|TRBV19|TRBD1|-
CASSRTGGNQPQHF
TGTGCCAGTAGTCGGACAGGGGGGAATCAGCCCCAGCATTTT
>TRBJ2-3|TRBV9|TRBD1|-
CASSGPGQGTGTDTQYF
TGTGCCAGCAGCGGCCCGGGACAGGGGACGGGCACAGATACGCAGTATTTT
>TRBJ1-2|TRBV7-9|-|-
CASDANYGYTF
TGTGCCAGCGATGCGAACTATGGCTACACCTTC
>TRBJ2-2|TRBV9|-|-
CASSEGYTGELFF
TGTGCCAGCAGCGAGGGGTACACCGGGGAGCTGTTTTTT
>TRBJ1-1|TRBV28|-|-
CASSLGRGTEAFF
TGTGCCAGCAGTTTGGGGAGAGGGACTGAAGCTTTCTTT
>TRBJ2-7|TRBV7-8|-|-
CASSLSYEQYF
TGTGCCAGCAGCCTTTCCTACGAGCAGTACTTC
>TRBJ1-2|TRBV5-1|TRBD1|once
CASSSHHGQEQYGYTF
TGCGCCAGCAGCTCCCACCACGGACAGGAGCAGTATGGCTACACCTTC
>TRBJ1-6|TRBV5-1|TRBD1|once
CASSLVTGRTLHF
TGCGCCAGCAGCTTGGTGACAGGGAGGACCCTCCACTTT